Listed here are 26 T cell receptor beta chains from one sample, sequenced in a study of CD8+ T cells in alopecia areata (dated by TCRdb to the late 2010s). This specimen's time point label, interpreted: baseline before oral tofacitinib. The method was the immunoSEQ multiplex PCR assay. To provide template for TCR sequencing, every sample had RNA extracted and reverse transcribed into cDNA. TCRdb provides this immuneACCESS table in a form limited to in-frame rearrangements. Some clones are lacking; in checked studies, under half of them reflect an unresolved V gene, and why the rest are absent is not known. Counted in this sample were roughly 180,000 clones; roughly 63% of them appeared once. The top ten clones comprise approximately 1.7% of the sample. The input for sequencing was CD4+ T cells sorted from blood, taken at week 0. The origin of the receptors is a human donor with alopecia areata.

This chain uses TRBV5-6 with TRBJ1-1; perhaps TRBD1 as D (5 bases). The CDR3 covers 14 residues. Germline loops: CDR1 SGHDT, CDR2 YYEEEE. V dropped 4 bases and J dropped 0 bases, with 10 bases sitting between them. CDR3 loop: CASSGGRMNTEAFF. DNA for the CDR3: TGTGCCAGCAGCGGGGGACGGATGAACACTGAAGCTTTCTTT. Full variable domain (outside the CDR3, taken from reference TRBV5-6 and TRBJ1-1): DAGVTQSPTHLIKTRGQQVTLRCSPKSGHDTVSWYQQALGQGPQFIFQYYEEEERQRGNFPDRFSGHQFPNYSSELNVNALLLGDSALYLCASSGGRMNTEAFFGQGTRLTVV.

This clone appeared a single time. CDR3 nucleotide sequence: TGTGCCAGCTCACCAGGGCAGAACAATCAGCCCCAGCATTTT. Translating gives CASSPGQNNQPQHF. V gene TRBV18 combines with J gene TRBJ1-5; D remains unclear. The ends were cut back, 2 bases at V and 3 bases at J, with 8 bases in the middle. In germline, CDR1 is KGHSH, CDR2 LQKENI. The CDR3 totals 14 residues.

The chain couples TRBV29-1 to TRBJ1-2; D is unclear. Looked up from germline, CDR1 is SQVTM and CDR2 is ANQGSEA. CDR3 length: 11 amino acids. Trimming stripped 7 bases from V and 7 bases from J, with 13 bases between. CDR3 nucleotides: TGCAGCGGTGCCGCGGCATCTGGCTACACCTTC. Translated, it gives CSGAAASGYTF.

J is TRBJ2-5 and V is TRBV11-2, with 8 positions matching TRBD2. The CDR3 totals 15 residues. V lost 8 bases and J lost 5; bases outside the gene matches: 13. Germline V gene data show CDR1 as SGHAT and CDR2 as FQNNGV. This CDR3 reads CASEPNGGAWETQYF. The DNA for the CDR3 is TGTGCCAGCGAACCTAACGGGGGGGCCTGGGAGACCCAGTACTTC.

This chain links TRBV7-2 with TRBJ1-2; D unclear. The CDR3 length is 15 residues. With 2 bases removed from V and 4 bases from J, the gap between germline ends came to 14 bases. Germline V gene lookup returns CDR1 SGHTA and CDR2 FQGNSA. The CDR3 bases are TGTGCCAGCAGCTTAAATCCCTCGGTCGCCTATGGCTACACCTTC. Translating gives CASSLNPSVAYGYTF.

The V gene is TRBV6-6, the J gene TRBJ1-1, with D unclear. This CDR3 spans 14 amino acids. V lost 6 bases to trimming and J lost 1 base, with 12 bases between them. The germline CDR1 and CDR2 sequences are MNHNY and SVGAGI (reference sequence). CDR3 loop: CASRFRTQNTEAFF. CDR3 in DNA: TGTGCCAGCAGATTTAGGACTCAGAACACTGAAGCTTTCTTT.

The chain carries TRBV27 and TRBJ1-1, with D unclear. This CDR3 has 13 amino acids. CDR1 and CDR2 (germline): MNHEY, SMNVEV (reference sequence). Trimming cost V 6 bases and J 1 base, with 9 bases left between them. The CDR3 DNA reads TGTGCCAGCAGACCCCAACAGAACACTGAAGCTTTCTTT. This gives the protein CASRPQQNTEAFF.

V and J are TRBV7-2 and TRBJ2-4; a weak D match, TRBD1 (5 bases). Trimming cost V 1 base and J 1 base, with 11 bases left between them. In germline, CDR1 is SGHTA, CDR2 FQGNSA. The CDR3 spans 16 residues. The CDR3 spells CASSLGGPGAKNIQYF. In nucleotides, the CDR3 is TGTGCCAGCAGCTTAGGGGGCCCTGGGGCCAAAAACATTCAGTACTTC.

This chain connects TRBV29-1 to TRBJ1-1, with TRBD1 matching over 7 bases. The CDR3 length is 12 residues. Germline loops: CDR1 SQVTM, CDR2 ANQGSEA. With 7 bases clipped from V and 5 bases from J, the junction kept 7 bases outside the gene matches. CDR3: CSADRAWTEAFF. As DNA, the CDR3 is TGCAGCGCTGACAGGGCGTGGACTGAAGCTTTCTTT.

V gene TRBV2 combines with J gene TRBJ2-4; a weak D match, TRBD1 (6 bases). V shed 3 bases and J shed 10 bases, with 16 bases lying between them. CDR3 length: 14 amino acids. Germline V CDR1 and CDR2: SNHLY, FYNNEI. The DNA for the CDR3 is TGTGCCAGCAGTGAGATAACAGGGCCCTCGATTCAGTACTTC. Its protein is CASSEITGPSIQYF.

The CDR3 spells CASSQALTSGGVDEQFF. CDR3 nucleotide sequence: TGTGCCAGCAGCCAAGCCCTGACTAGCGGGGGGGTGGATGAGCAGTTCTTC. The chain joins TRBV4-2 to TRBJ2-1, with 14 bases aligning to TRBD2. The V and J ends lost 1 base and 8 bases, in that order; junction bases with no gene match: 7. The germline V gene has CDR1 LGHNA and CDR2 YNFKEQ. The length of the CDR3 is 17 residues.

This clone was counted only a few times. This chain connects TRBV5-1 to TRBJ2-2; the D gene is possibly TRBD2 (5 bases). This CDR3 has 14 residues. Per germline, CDR1 SGHRS and CDR2 YFSETQ. V was cut by 4 bases and J by 6 bases, with 13 bases left in between. Here the CDR3 DNA reads TGCGCCAGCAGCCGCAAACTAGGACCCGGGGAGCTGTTTTTT. Its protein product is CASSRKLGPGELFF.

The chain has TRBV6-5 and TRBJ1-2; D ambiguous. Germline assignment: CDR1 MNHEY and CDR2 SVGAGI. The CDR3 contains 14 residues. Trimming stripped 5 bases from V and 7 bases from J, with 17 bases between. The CDR3 nucleotides read TGTGCCAGCAGTCCCTCCGTCTCCCGTAGTGGCTACACCTTC. Translation gives CASSPSVSRSGYTF.

As concerns this clone: Other DNA sequences within the sample encode an identical CDR3. In DNA, the CDR3 is TGCAGCGTCGACAGGGGGCAAGAGACCCAGTACTTC. It translates to CSVDRGQETQYF. This rearrangement joins TRBV29-1 to TRBJ2-5, with 9 bases lining up with TRBD1. The CDR3 runs 12 residues. Germline lookup yields CDR1 SQVTM and CDR2 ANQGSEA. V was pared by 6 bases and J by 2 bases, with 1 base of the junction left unmatched.

In its sample, this clone was seen a few times. The chain combines TRBV29-1 with TRBJ2-5; D ambiguous. Germline V lookup: CDR1 SQVTM, CDR2 ANQGSEA. V lost 3 bases to trimming and J lost 4 bases, with 3 bases between them. The CDR3 has 10 residues. The DNA of the CDR3 is TGCAGCGTTGATCTAGAGACCCAGTACTTC. It translates to CSVDLETQYF. Supplemented by reference TRBV29-1 and TRBJ2-5, the full variable domain reads SAVISQKPSRDICQRGTSLTIQCQVDSQVTMMFWYRQQPGQSLTLIATANQGSEATYESGFVIDKFPISRPNLTFSTLTVSNMSPEDSSIYLCSVDLETQYFGPGTRLLVL.

This chain joins TRBV10-2 and TRBJ2-1; 8 bases map to TRBD2. Germline V gene lookup returns CDR1 WSHSY and CDR2 SAAADI. The CDR3 has 15 amino acids. V was clipped by 2 bases and J by 7 bases; unmatched bases: 7. The DNA of the CDR3 is TGCGCCAGCAGTGAGCCGGGACTAGGTGGGAATGAGCAGTTCTTC. Protein product: CASSEPGLGGNEQFF.

V is TRBV9 and J is TRBJ2-1; D possibly matches TRBD1 or TRBD2 (5 bases each). Germline V gene lookup returns CDR1 SGDLS and CDR2 YYNGEE. The CDR3 covers 12 residues. Trimming stripped 4 bases from V and 9 bases from J, with 11 bases between. In DNA form, the CDR3 reads TGTGCCAGCAGCTCTTCAGGGAGTGAGCAGTTCTTC. Translating gives CASSSSGSEQFF.

This sequence joins TRBV27 and TRBJ1-5; tentative D call: TRBD1 (6 bases). CDR3 size: 13 residues. From germline, CDR1 is MNHEY and CDR2 SMNVEV (reference sequence). Trimming left V 6 bases short and J 4 bases short, with 10 bases between. This CDR3 reads CASSKRGNQPQHF. For the CDR3, the DNA is TGTGCCAGCAGCAAGAGGGGGAATCAGCCCCAGCATTTT.

The chain combines TRBV29-1 with TRBJ2-7; D remains ambiguous. The germline V gene encodes CDR1 SQVTM and CDR2 ANQGSEA. V lost 4 bases, J lost 5 bases, and 9 bases lay in between. The CDR3 runs 11 residues. The DNA for the CDR3 is TGCAGCGTTGCACCGGGCCACGAGCAGTACTTC. Encoded protein: CSVAPGHEQYF.

The chain couples TRBV7-2 to TRBJ2-5; TRBD1 agrees at 7 bases. The CDR3 extends over 13 amino acids. CDR1 and CDR2 (germline): SGHTA, FQGNSA. With V trimmed by 4 bases and J by 4 bases, 3 bases remained unmatched. As DNA, the CDR3 is TGTGCCAGCAGCTCTCGACAGGGAGAGACCCAGTACTTC. This translates into CASSSRQGETQYF.

This sequence joins TRBV10-3 and TRBJ1-2; possible D gene TRBD1, 5 bases. This CDR3 has 13 amino acids. Trimming took off 2 bases at V and 12 bases at J, with 16 bases between the two ends. CDR1 is ENHRY and CDR2 is SYGVKD in the germline V gene. The CDR3 loop is CAISEGTNGGDTF. The CDR3 DNA reads as TGTGCCATCAGTGAGGGGACGAACGGTGGGGACACCTTC.

This clone occurred a few times. This chain connects TRBV12-5 to TRBJ2-1; 9 positions agree with TRBD2. The ends lost 0 bases at V and 6 bases at J; junction bases unmatched: 9. CDR1 and CDR2 from the germline V gene are LGHNT and FRNRAP. The CDR3 has 17 amino acids. The CDR3: CASGLVLGLAGPNEQFF. Written as DNA, the CDR3 is TGTGCTAGTGGTTTGGTACTCGGGCTAGCGGGGCCCAATGAGCAGTTCTTC.

The chain carries TRBV30 and TRBJ2-7; possibly TRBD1 for D (5 bases). Germline V gene data show CDR1 as GTSNPN and CDR2 as SVGIG (reference sequence). The CDR3 is 11 residues long. The V end was cut by 6 bases, the J end by 3 bases, with 9 bases between. CDR3 DNA sequence: TGTGCCTGTCGACAGAGCTACGAGCAGTACTTC. Its protein product is CACRQSYEQYF.

The chain uses TRBV30 and TRBJ1-5; possibly TRBD1 for D (6 bases). V dropped 5 bases and J dropped 4 bases, with 18 bases sitting between them. This CDR3 is built from 15 residues. Germline CDR1 GTSNPN, CDR2 SVGIG (reference sequence). CDR3 sequence reads: CAWAPGQLANQPQHF. The CDR3 coding sequence is TGTGCCTGGGCTCCTGGACAGCTAGCGAATCAGCCCCAGCATTTT.

The genes are TRBV7-8 and TRBJ1-6, with D possibly matching TRBD1 (6 bases). With 5 bases removed from V and 6 bases from J, the gap between germline ends came to 14 bases. The CDR3 contains 15 residues. Germline V gene lookup returns CDR1 SGHVS and CDR2 FQNEAQ. The CDR3, as DNA: TGTGCCAGCAGCACCGGGACACTGGGTAATTCACCCCTCCACTTT. This translates into CASSTGTLGNSPLHF.

This sequence joins TRBV5-1 and TRBJ2-7; 7 bases are a match to TRBD1. Germline V gene data show CDR1 as SGHRS and CDR2 as YFSETQ. The CDR3 extends over 12 amino acids. The trim removed 4 bases at V and 6 bases at J, leaving 4 bases unmatched. CDR3 residues: CASSDRVREQYF. The CDR3 coding sequence is TGCGCCAGCAGCGACAGGGTTCGCGAGCAGTACTTC.